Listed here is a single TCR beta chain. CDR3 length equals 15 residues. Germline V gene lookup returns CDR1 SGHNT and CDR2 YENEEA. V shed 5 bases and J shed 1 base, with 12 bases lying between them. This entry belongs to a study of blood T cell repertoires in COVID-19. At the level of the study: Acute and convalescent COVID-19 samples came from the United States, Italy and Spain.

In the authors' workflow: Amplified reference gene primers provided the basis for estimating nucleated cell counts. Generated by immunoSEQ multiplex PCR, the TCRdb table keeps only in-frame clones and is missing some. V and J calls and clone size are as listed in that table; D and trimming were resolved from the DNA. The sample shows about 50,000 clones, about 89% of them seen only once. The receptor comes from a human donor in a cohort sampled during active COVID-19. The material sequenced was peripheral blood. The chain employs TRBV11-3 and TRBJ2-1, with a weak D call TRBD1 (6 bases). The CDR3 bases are TGTGCCAGCAGCCTCAAAAGGGGGTCCTACAATGAGCAGTTCTTC. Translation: CASSLKRGSYNEQFF.